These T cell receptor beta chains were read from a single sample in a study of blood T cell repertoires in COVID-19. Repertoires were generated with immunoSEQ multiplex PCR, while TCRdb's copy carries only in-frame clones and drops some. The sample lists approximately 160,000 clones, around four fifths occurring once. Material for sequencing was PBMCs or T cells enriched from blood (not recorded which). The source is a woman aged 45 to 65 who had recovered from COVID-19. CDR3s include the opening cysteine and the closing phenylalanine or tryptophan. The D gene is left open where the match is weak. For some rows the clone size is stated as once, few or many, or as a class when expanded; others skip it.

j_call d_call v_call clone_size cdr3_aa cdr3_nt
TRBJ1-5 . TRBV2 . CASSETGWGNQPQHF TGTGCCAGCAGTGAAACGGGATGGGGCAATCAGCCCCAGCATTTT
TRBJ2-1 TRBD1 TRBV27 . CASSFRDRGSNEQFF TGTGCCAGCAGTTTCCGGGACAGGGGATCCAATGAGCAGTTCTTC
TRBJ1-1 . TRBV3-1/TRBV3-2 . CASSSRTLERHTEAFF TGTGCCAGCAGCTCGAGGACTTTAGAGCGGCACACTGAAGCTTTCTTT
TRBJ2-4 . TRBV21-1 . CASSGREGANGHIQYF TGTGCCAGCAGCGGCCGGGAGGGGGCCAATGGGCACATTCAGTACTTC
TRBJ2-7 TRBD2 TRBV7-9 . CASSLTRASGFYEQYF TGTGCCAGCAGCTTAACCCGGGCTAGCGGGTTCTACGAGCAGTACTTC
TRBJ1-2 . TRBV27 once CASSSTKGGYTF TGTGCCAGCAGTTCCACGAAGGGGGGCTACACCTTC
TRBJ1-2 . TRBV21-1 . CASSYPGQGANGYTF TGTGCCAGCAGCTATCCGGGACAGGGGGCAAATGGCTACACCTTC
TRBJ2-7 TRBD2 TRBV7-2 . CASSSVASGRAYEQYF TGTGCCAGCAGCTCGGTCGCTAGCGGGAGGGCCTACGAGCAGTACTTC
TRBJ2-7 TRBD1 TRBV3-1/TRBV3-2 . CASSQYLGTGAYEQYF TGTGCCAGCAGCCAATACCTCGGGACAGGGGCATACGAGCAGTACTTC
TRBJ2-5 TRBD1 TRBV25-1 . CASSEYLGRGPGETQYF TGTGCCAGCAGTGAATATCTTGGCAGGGGGCCTGGGGAGACCCAGTACTTC
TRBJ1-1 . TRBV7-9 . CASSLYGSGDEAFF TGTGCCAGCAGCTTATATGGGTCAGGTGACGAAGCTTTCTTT
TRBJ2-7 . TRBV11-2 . CASSLSPGGRYEQYF TGTGCCAGCAGCTTATCCCCAGGTGGGCGATACGAGCAGTACTTC
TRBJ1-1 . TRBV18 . CAAKGDFRNTEAFF TGTGCCGCCAAAGGGGACTTTCGAAACACTGAAGCTTTCTTT
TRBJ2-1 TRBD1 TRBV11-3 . CASRDHRGSTNNEQFF TGTGCCAGCAGAGATCACAGGGGGTCAACTAACAATGAGCAGTTCTTC
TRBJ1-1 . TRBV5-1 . CASSLPGNTEAFF TGCGCCAGCAGCTTGCCAGGGAACACTGAAGCTTTCTTT
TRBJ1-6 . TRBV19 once CASSIEYAAPNSPLHF TGTGCCAGTAGTATAGAATACGCGGCGCCTAATTCACCCCTCCACTTT
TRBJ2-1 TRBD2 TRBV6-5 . CASRIAGVPNEQFF TGTGCCAGCAGGATAGCGGGGGTCCCCAATGAGCAGTTCTTC
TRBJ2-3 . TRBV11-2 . CASSPFRQTSTDTQYF TGTGCCAGCAGCCCGTTCCGGCAGACTAGCACAGATACGCAGTATTTT
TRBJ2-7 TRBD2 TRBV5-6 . CASSLAGGNYEQYF TGTGCCAGCAGCTTAGCGGGAGGGAACTACGAGCAGTACTTC
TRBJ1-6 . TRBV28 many CASSSLTGLNSPLHF TGTGCCAGCAGTTCATTAACCGGTCTAAATTCACCCCTCCACTTT
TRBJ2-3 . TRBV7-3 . CASSSLLAGTDTQYF TGTGCCAGCAGCTCCTTGTTAGCGGGCACAGATACGCAGTATTTT
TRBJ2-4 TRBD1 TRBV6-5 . CASTRDREITYF TGTGCCAGCACGCGGGACAGGGAAATTACGTACTTC
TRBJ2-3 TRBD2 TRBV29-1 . CSVAGGPTDTQYF TGCAGCGTTGCGGGGGGGCCGACAGATACGCAGTATTTT
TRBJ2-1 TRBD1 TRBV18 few CASSLDQGAEQFF TGTGCCAGCTCACTAGATCAGGGGGCTGAGCAGTTCTTC
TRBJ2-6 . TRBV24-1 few CATSDPGISGANVLTF TGTGCCACCAGTGACCCGGGGATCTCTGGGGCCAACGTCCTGACTTTC
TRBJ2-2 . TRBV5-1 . CASSQQGKETGELFF TGCGCCAGCAGCCAACAGGGCAAGGAGACCGGGGAGCTGTTTTTT
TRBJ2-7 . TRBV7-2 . CASSLEKADEQYF TGTGCCAGCAGCTTAGAGAAAGCGGACGAGCAGTACTTC
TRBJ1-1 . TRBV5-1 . CASSLETYTEAFF TGCGCCAGCAGCTTGGAGACATACACTGAAGCTTTCTTT
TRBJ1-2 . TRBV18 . CASSPDRGPYGYTF TGTGCCAGCTCACCAGACAGAGGCCCTTATGGCTACACCTTC
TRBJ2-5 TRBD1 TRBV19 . CASRRDSFRQETQYF TGTGCCAGTAGGAGGGACAGTTTTAGACAAGAGACCCAGTACTTC
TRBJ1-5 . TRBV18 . CASSPPGAPSNQPQHF TGTGCCAGCTCACCACCGGGGGCGCCAAGCAATCAGCCCCAGCATTTT
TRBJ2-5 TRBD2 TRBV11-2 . CASSLTSVKETQYF TGTGCCAGCAGTCTTACTAGCGTTAAAGAGACCCAGTACTTC
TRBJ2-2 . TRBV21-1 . CASSGRDNTGELFF TGTGCCAGCAGCGGGAGGGACAACACCGGGGAGCTGTTTTTT
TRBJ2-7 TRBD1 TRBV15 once CATSRERQGYEQYF TGTGCCACCAGCAGGGAACGACAGGGTTACGAGCAGTACTTC
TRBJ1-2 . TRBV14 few CASSIGAGYGYTF TGTGCCAGCAGCATAGGGGCAGGGTATGGCTACACCTTC
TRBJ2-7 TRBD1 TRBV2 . CASRAYPGGVSYEQYF TGTGCCAGCAGGGCCTACCCAGGGGGCGTATCCTACGAGCAGTACTTC
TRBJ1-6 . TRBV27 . CASRRLVSGSPLHF TGTGCCAGCAGGAGGTTGGTTTCGGGTTCACCCCTCCACTTT
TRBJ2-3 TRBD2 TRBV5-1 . CASSSRTSGSGTDTQYF TGCGCCAGCAGCTCAAGGACTAGCGGGAGTGGCACAGATACGCAGTATTTT
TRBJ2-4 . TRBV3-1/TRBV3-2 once CASSQTKAGHQYF TGTGCCAGCAGCCAAACCAAAGCGGGACACCAGTACTTC
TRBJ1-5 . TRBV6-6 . CASSYSTNPNQPQHF TGTGCCAGCAGTTACTCGACAAACCCCAATCAGCCCCAGCATTTT
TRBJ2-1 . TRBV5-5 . CASSPQPGGSHEQFF TGTGCCAGCAGCCCCCAACCCGGGGGATCGCATGAGCAGTTCTTC
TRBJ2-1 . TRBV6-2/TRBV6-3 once CASSYREASSYNEQFF TGTGCCAGCAGTTACAGAGAGGCCTCCTCCTACAATGAGCAGTTCTTC
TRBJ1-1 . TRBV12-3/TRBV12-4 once CASSFLANTEAFF TGTGCCAGCAGTTTTTTGGCGAACACTGAAGCTTTCTTT
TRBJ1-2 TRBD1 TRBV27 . CASRTGQGPSGYTF TGTGCCAGCAGGACGGGACAGGGCCCCAGCGGCTACACCTTC
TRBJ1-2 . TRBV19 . CASSIDLGGGGGYTF TGTGCCAGTAGTATAGACCTGGGAGGAGGAGGTGGCTACACCTTC
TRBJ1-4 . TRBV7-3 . CASSPRGGEKLFF TGTGCCAGCAGCCCCAGGGGCGGAGAAAAACTGTTTTTT
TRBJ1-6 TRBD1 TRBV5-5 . CASSFDRVNSPLHF TGTGCCAGCAGCTTTGACAGGGTCAATTCACCCCTCCACTTT
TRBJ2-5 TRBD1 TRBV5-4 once CASSAPTGVKGETQYF TGTGCCAGCAGCGCGCCAACAGGGGTAAAGGGGGAGACCCAGTACTTC
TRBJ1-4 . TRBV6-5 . CASRTRGTGEKLFF TGTGCCAGCAGGACGCGGGGTACTGGTGAAAAACTGTTTTTT
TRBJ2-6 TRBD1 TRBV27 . CASSPGQGISGANVLTF TGTGCCAGCAGCCCGGGACAGGGGATCTCTGGGGCCAACGTCCTGACTTTC
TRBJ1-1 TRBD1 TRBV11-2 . CASSAQGTGPAFF TGTGCCAGCAGCGCTCAAGGGACAGGGCCCGCTTTCTTT
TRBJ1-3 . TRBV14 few CASRKQGVFSGNTIYF TGTGCCAGCAGGAAACAGGGTGTTTTCTCTGGAAACACCATATATTTT
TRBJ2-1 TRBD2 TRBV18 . CASSPRGLAGDEQFF TGTGCCAGCTCACCGCGGGGACTAGCGGGCGATGAGCAGTTCTTC
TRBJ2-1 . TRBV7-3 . CASSLTHLGSYNEQFF TGTGCCAGCAGCTTAACCCACCTAGGCTCCTACAATGAGCAGTTCTTC
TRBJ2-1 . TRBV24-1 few CATSQAGTYNEQFF TGTGCCACCAGTCAAGCGGGTACGTACAATGAGCAGTTCTTC
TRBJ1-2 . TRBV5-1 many CASYQPSTEGTNYGYTF TGCGCCAGCTACCAACCCTCTACAGAGGGAACAAACTATGGCTACACCTTC
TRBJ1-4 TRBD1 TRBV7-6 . CASSLAQPRQGEKLFF TGTGCCAGCAGCTTAGCCCAACCAAGACAGGGAGAAAAACTGTTTTTT